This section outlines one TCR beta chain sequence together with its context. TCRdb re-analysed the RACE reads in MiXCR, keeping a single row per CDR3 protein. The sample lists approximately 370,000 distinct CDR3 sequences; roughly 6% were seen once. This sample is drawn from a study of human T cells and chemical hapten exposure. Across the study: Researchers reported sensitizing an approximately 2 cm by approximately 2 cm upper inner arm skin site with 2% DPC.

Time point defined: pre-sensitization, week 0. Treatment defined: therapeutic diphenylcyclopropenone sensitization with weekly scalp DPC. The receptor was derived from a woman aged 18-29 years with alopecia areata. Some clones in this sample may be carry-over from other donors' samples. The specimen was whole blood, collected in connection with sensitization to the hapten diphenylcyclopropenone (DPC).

The DNA for the CDR3 is TGTGCCAGCAGCCAACCTCTCCGACAGGGGCCTAAAGGGGATACGCAGTATTTT. Amino acids: CASSQPLRQGPKGDTQYF. The rearrangement joins TRBV27 to TRBJ2-3, with 8 nucleotides matching TRBD1. V was pared by 6 bases and J by 6 bases, with 20 bases of the junction left unmatched. The germline gives CDR1 MNHEY, CDR2 SMNVEV (reference sequence). The CDR3 runs to 18 residues.